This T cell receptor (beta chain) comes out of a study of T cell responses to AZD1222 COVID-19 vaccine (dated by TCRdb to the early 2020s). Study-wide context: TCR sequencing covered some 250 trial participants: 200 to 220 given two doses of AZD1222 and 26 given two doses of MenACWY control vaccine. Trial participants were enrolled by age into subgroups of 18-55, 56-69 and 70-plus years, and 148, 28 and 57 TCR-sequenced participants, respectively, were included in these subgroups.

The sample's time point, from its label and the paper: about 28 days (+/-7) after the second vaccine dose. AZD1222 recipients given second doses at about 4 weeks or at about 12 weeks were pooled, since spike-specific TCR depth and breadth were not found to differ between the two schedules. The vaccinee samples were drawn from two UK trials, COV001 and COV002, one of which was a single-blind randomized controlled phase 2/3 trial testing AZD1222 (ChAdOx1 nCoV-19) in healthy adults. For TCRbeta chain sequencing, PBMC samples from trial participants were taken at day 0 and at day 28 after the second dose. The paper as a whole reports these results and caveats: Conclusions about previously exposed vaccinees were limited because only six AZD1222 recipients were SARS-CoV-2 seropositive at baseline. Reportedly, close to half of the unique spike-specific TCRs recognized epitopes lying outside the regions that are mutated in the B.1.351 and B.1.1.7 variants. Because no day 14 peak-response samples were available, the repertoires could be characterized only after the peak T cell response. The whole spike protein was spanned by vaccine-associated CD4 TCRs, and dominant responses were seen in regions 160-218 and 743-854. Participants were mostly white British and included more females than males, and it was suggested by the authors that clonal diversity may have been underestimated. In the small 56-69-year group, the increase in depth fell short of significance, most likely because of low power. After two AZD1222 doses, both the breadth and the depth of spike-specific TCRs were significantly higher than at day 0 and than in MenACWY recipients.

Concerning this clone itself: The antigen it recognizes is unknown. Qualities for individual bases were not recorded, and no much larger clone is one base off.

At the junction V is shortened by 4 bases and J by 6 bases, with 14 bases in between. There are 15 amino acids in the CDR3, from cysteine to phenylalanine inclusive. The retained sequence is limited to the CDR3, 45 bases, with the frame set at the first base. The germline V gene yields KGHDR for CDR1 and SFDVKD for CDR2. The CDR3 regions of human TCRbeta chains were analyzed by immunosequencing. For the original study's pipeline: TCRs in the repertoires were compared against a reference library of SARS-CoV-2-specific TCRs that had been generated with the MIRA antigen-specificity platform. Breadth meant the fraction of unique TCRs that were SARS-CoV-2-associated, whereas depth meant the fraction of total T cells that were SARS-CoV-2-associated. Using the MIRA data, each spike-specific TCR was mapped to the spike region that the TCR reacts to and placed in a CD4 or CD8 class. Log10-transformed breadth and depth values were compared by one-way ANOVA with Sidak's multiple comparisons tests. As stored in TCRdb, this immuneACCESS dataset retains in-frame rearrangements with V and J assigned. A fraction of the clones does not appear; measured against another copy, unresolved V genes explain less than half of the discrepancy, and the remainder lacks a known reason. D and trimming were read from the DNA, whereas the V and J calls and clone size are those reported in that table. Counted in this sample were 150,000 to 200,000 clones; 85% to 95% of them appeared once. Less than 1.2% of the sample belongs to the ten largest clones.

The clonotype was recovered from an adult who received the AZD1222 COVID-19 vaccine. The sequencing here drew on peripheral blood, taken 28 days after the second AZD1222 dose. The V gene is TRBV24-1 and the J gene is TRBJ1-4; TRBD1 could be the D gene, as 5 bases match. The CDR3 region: CATSDPWDGDEKLFF. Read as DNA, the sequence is TGTGCCACCAGTGACCCCTGGGACGGTGATGAAAAACTGTTTTTT.